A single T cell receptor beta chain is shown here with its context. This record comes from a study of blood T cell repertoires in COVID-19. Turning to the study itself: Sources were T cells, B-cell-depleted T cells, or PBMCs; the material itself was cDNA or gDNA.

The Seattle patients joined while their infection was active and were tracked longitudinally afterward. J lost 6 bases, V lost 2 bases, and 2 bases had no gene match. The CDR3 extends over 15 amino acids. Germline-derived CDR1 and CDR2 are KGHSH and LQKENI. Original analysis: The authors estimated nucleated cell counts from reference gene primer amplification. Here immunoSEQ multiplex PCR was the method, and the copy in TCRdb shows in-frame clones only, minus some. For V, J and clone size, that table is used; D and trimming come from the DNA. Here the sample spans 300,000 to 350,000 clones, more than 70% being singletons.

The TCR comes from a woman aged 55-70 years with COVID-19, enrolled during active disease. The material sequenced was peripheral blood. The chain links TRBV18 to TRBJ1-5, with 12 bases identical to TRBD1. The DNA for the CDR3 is TGTGCCAGCTCACCAGGGACAGGGGGCCGTCAGCCCCAGCATTTT. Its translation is CASSPGTGGRQPQHF.